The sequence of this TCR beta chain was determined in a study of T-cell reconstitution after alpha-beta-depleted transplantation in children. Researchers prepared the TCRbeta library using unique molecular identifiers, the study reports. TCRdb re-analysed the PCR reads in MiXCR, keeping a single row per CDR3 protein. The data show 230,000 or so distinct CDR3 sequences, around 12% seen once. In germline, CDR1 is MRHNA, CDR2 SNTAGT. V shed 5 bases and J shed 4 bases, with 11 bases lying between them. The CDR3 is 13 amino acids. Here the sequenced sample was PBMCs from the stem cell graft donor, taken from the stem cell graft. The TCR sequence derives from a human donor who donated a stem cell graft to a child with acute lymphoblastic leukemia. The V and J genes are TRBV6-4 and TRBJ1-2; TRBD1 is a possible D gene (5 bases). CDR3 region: CASSRDRLYGYTF. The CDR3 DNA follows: TGTGCCAGCAGTCGGGACCGTCTCTATGGCTACACCTTC.